Listed here are 19 T cell receptor beta chains from one sample, sequenced in a study of blood T cells in healthy people across ages. With a J-beta primer mix and a sample-barcoded 5' primer, a second PCR ran about 7 to 11 cycles. TCRdb reanalysed the 5' RACE reads using MiXCR and keeps one entry per CDR3 protein. The sample yields about 640,000 distinct CDR3 sequences, 58% seen once. Sequenced material: blood. The receptors here all came from a man aged 55 to 70 in good health.

The sample holds a few counts of this clonotype. This sequence joins TRBV27 and TRBJ1-2; weak D call: TRBD1 (6 bases). Germline loops: CDR1 MNHEY, CDR2 SMNVEV (reference sequence). The CDR3 has 15 residues. Trimming took 5 bases from V and 8 from J, leaving 21 bases between them. Here the CDR3 DNA reads TGTGCCAGCAGTGTCTCACAGGGAGGGGGAGTCGGCTACACCTTC. It codes for CASSVSQGGGVGYTF.

This clonotype was observed a handful of times. The chain carries TRBV12-3 or TRBV12-4 and TRBJ2-3, with D unclear. The CDR3 spans 13 residues. Trimming shortened V by 3 bases and J by 8 bases, and 12 bases separated the two germline ends. The CDR3 region is CASSFRTSTTQYF. CDR3 coding DNA: TGTGCCAGCAGTTTCCGAACGTCCACTACGCAGTATTTT.

There are a few counts of this clonotype. The chain has TRBV29-1 and TRBJ2-7; the D call may be TRBD1 or TRBD2 (5 bases each). The J call may not be correct, given that the DNA end is closer to TRBJ2-5. Germline loops: CDR1 SQVTM, CDR2 ANQGSEA. The CDR3 contains 16 residues. The CDR3, as DNA: TGCAGCGTTGAAGATCGGGGTAGGGGACGGGGAGAGACCCAGTACTTC. Translated: CSVEDRGRGRGETQYF.

CDR3 in DNA: TGTGCCAGCAGCTTGCGGGCAGGGTCCGGGGCCAACGTCCTGACTTTC. Protein product: CASSLRAGSGANVLTF. The chain joins TRBV7-7 to TRBJ2-6; tentatively, D is TRBD1 or TRBD2 (5 bases each). The CDR3 extends over 16 amino acids. Germline CDR1 and CDR2: SSHAT and FNYEAQ (reference sequence). V lost 3 bases to trimming and J lost 4 bases, with 13 bases between them.

As concerns this clonotype: A single base separates this from a much larger clone, so it may be a read error. In this CDR3 the conserved last residue, phenylalanine or tryptophan, is missing, so a read error is likely. The genes are TRBV29-1 and TRBJ2-7, with TRBD1 matching over 9 bases. CDR1 SQVTM and CDR2 ANQGSEA come from the germline V gene. Trimming removed 1 base from V and 4 bases from J; junction bases left unmatched: 8. The CDR3 contains 15 residues. As DNA, the CDR3 is TGCAGCGTTGAAGGTGGCGGGACAGGGACATACGAGCAGTACCTC. It encodes CSVEGGGTGTYEQYL.

This clonotype was picked up a small number of times. The chain combines TRBV6-2 or TRBV6-3 with TRBJ1-5; D gene uncertain. Trimming shortened V by 3 bases and J by 1 base, and 13 bases separated the two germline ends. Looked up from germline, CDR1 is MNHEY and CDR2 is SVGEGT. This CDR3 spans 16 amino acids. The CDR3 loop is CASSYRPRGSNQPQHF. The CDR3 DNA reads TGTGCCAGCAGTTATCGTCCCCGGGGAAGCAATCAGCCCCAGCATTTT.

The chain has TRBV5-5 and TRBJ2-5; D uncertain. Trimming cost V 4 bases and J 1 base, with 17 bases left between them. CDR1 and CDR2 from the germline V gene are SGHKS and YYEKEE (reference sequence). The CDR3 runs 16 residues. CDR3: CASSLVAVRPQETQYF. The CDR3 bases are TGTGCCAGCAGCCTGGTGGCGGTGAGACCCCAAGAGACCCAGTACTTC.

Concerning this clonotype itself: A junction boundary mismatches the germline segment, possibly from a read error. The gene calls are TRBV29-1 and TRBJ2-4; TRBD2 is a possible D gene (7 bases). The J call may be in error: the DNA end matches TRBJ2-5 better. The CDR3 loop spans 12 amino acids. Looked up from germline, CDR1 is SQVTM and CDR2 is ANQGSEA. Written as DNA, the CDR3 is TGCAGCGTTGTGCGGGGGCAAGGGACCCAGTACTTC. Its protein product is CSVVRGQGTQYF.

The rearrangement links TRBV20-1 to TRBJ1-2, with no clear D. Germline CDR1 and CDR2: DFQATT and SNEGSKA (reference sequence). Trimming took 6 bases from V and 5 from J, leaving 16 bases between them. This CDR3 spans 13 amino acids. CDR3 in DNA: TGCAGTGCAGCAAGTGGAGGCGGGTATGGCTACACCTTC. It encodes CSAASGGGYGYTF.

This clonotype is a singleton in its sample. Germline and junction disagree at one end, which may indicate a read error. The genes are TRBV5-1 and TRBJ2-4; no firm D call. The CDR3 contains 15 residues. Per the germline V gene, CDR1 is SGHRS and CDR2 is YFSETQ. The DNA of the CDR3 is TGCGCCGGCAGCCCCGGGCCAGGAAGAGGAAACATTCAGTACTTC. This encodes CAGSPGPGRGNIQYF.

The gene calls are TRBV4-1 and TRBJ2-1, with a possible D match to TRBD1 (6 bases). V lost 3 bases and J lost 8, with 8 bases in between. CDR3 size: 12 residues. Germline V gene lookup returns CDR1 MGHRA and CDR2 YSYEKL. The CDR3 loop is CASSHQGYEQFF. CDR3 DNA sequence: TGCGCCAGCAGCCATCAGGGGTATGAGCAGTTCTTC.

J is TRBJ1-5 and V is TRBV2; D gene ambiguous. Deletions cut 7 bases from V and 6 bases from J, with 16 bases between. This CDR3 region has 14 residues. CDR1 and CDR2 from the germline V gene are SNHLY and FYNNEI. In nucleotides, the CDR3 is TGTGCCAGCACCAGAACGGCAGGCGGTCAGCCCCAGCATTTT. Residues: CASTRTAGGQPQHF.

The chain has TRBV20-1 and TRBJ2-5, with 13 bases fitting TRBD2. The CDR3 loop spans 15 amino acids. The germline CDR1 and CDR2 sequences are DFQATT and SNEGSKA (reference sequence). V shed 5 bases, J shed 5 bases, and the junction held 8 bases outside the gene matches. The CDR3 spells CSALTSGGPGETQYF. CDR3 nucleotide sequence: TGCAGTGCTTTGACTAGCGGGGGGCCAGGGGAGACCCAGTACTTC.

The rearrangement links TRBV28 to TRBJ1-1; possible D gene TRBD1, 6 bases. V lost 5 bases and J 0 bases, leaving 19 bases between the germline ends. CDR1 and CDR2 (germline): MDHEN, SYDVKM. The CDR3 extends over 17 amino acids. The CDR3 here is CASSPFDRDILNTEAFF. CDR3 sequence (DNA): TGTGCCAGCAGTCCCTTCGATCGGGACATTCTGAACACTGAAGCTTTCTTT.

This chain joins TRBV15 and TRBJ1-4; TRBD1 agrees at 7 bases. CDR3 length: 12 residues. V lost 8 bases, J lost 8 bases, and 5 bases stayed unmatched. Germline CDR1 and CDR2: LNHNV and YYDKDF (reference sequence). In nucleotides, the CDR3 is TGTGCCACCCGAGGGGGCAACGAAAAACTGTTTTTT. It yields the protein CATRGGNEKLFF. Full variable domain (remainder filled in from reference TRBV15 and TRBJ1-4): DAMVIQNPRYQVTQFGKPVTLSCSQTLNHNVMYWYQQKSSQAPKLLFHYYDKDFNNEADTPDNFQSRRPNTSFCFLDIRSPGLGDTAMYLCATRGGNEKLFFGSGTQLSVL.

The V call is TRBV7-6, the J call TRBJ2-6; the D is unclear. The CDR3 is made up of 15 amino acids. Germline V gene data show CDR1 as SGHVS and CDR2 as FNYEAQ. Trimming cost V 8 bases and J 2 bases, with 13 bases left between them. This chain's CDR3 is CASGSLGAGANVLTF. The CDR3 DNA reads TGTGCCAGCGGATCCCTTGGGGCTGGGGCCAACGTCCTGACTTTC.

The chain recombines TRBV20-1 with TRBJ2-2; 9 bases line up with TRBD2. Germline V CDR1 and CDR2: DFQATT, SNEGSKA (reference sequence). This CDR3 comprises 15 residues. V was pared by 5 bases and J by 6 bases, with 10 bases of the junction left unmatched. The DNA for the CDR3 is TGCAGTGCTCCCCTGGCGGGGGGGCTGGCCGGGGAGCTGTTTTTT. This sequence encodes CSAPLAGGLAGELFF.

The table lists this clonotype with a count of one. V gene TRBV28 combines with J gene TRBJ2-2, with D tentatively TRBD1 (6 bases). This CDR3 region has 15 residues. V was shortened by 4 bases and J by 2 bases, with 11 bases between the two germline ends. Germline loops: CDR1 MDHEN, CDR2 SYDVKM. CDR3 region: CASSWGHINTGELFF. Written as DNA, the CDR3 is TGTGCCAGCAGTTGGGGACATATAAACACCGGGGAGCTGTTTTTT.

V usage is TRBV15 and J usage is TRBJ2-1; 8 bases fit TRBD2. J lost 5 bases, V lost 3 bases, and 3 bases had no gene match. From germline, CDR1 is LNHNV and CDR2 YYDKDF (reference sequence). CDR3 length: 14 residues. The CDR3 protein is CATSSGLADNEQFF. The DNA for the CDR3 is TGTGCCACCAGCAGCGGACTAGCCGACAATGAGCAGTTCTTC.